The 29 T cell receptor beta chains below were found in one sample sequenced in a study of cytomegalovirus exposure and HLA in healthy donors. Assay: immunoSEQ multiplex PCR; the TCRdb copy retains only in-frame clones and omits some. The top ten clones hold about 15% of a sample with around 56,000 clones, 75% to 90% of them seen once. The sample taken for sequencing was PBMCs. These receptors were taken from a woman aged 18-35 years in good health and CMV-seronegative.

The chain employs TRBV18 and TRBJ1-1, with unresolved D. Trimming removed 4 bases from V and 2 bases from J, with 14 bases in between. CDR3 length equals 15 residues. Germline loops: CDR1 KGHSH, CDR2 LQKENI. CDR3 amino acids: CASSRSPLINTEAFF. DNA of the CDR3: TGTGCCAGCTCACGGAGCCCGTTGATAAACACTGAAGCTTTCTTT.

The chain has TRBV7-3 and TRBJ2-1; possible D gene TRBD2, 6 bases. CDR1 SGHTA and CDR2 FQGTGA come from the germline V gene. With 5 bases removed from V and 7 bases from J, the gap between germline ends came to 15 bases. The CDR3 contains 14 residues. CDR3 in amino acids: CASSKRAPTNEQFF. CDR3 DNA sequence: TGTGCCAGCAGCAAGCGGGCCCCGACGAATGAGCAGTTCTTC.

The V call is TRBV28, the J call TRBJ1-5; D possibly corresponds to TRBD1 (5 bases). The CDR3 is 20 amino acids. CDR1 and CDR2 from the germline V gene are MDHEN and SYDVKM. The V and J ends lost 11 bases and 0 bases respectively, with 32 bases between them. In DNA, the CDR3 is TGTGCCTCCAGACGCTCTCACGACCAACGGGGGGGATATAGCAATCAGCCCCAGCATTTT. It translates to CASRRSHDQRGGYSNQPQHF.

The chain carries TRBV13 and TRBJ2-3; 8 bases align to TRBD2. The CDR3 is 15 amino acids. V was pared by 4 bases and J by 2 bases, with 5 bases of the junction left unmatched. CDR1 and CDR2 from the germline V gene are PRHDT and FYEKMQ (reference sequence). This CDR3 reads CASSSRLAYTDTQYF. The DNA of the CDR3 is TGTGCCAGCAGCTCTAGACTAGCGTACACAGATACGCAGTATTTT.

This clone was recorded a few times. This CDR3 is also generated by other DNA sequences in the sample. The CDR3 spells CASSYSQGAYEQYF. The CDR3 DNA reads TGTGCCAGCAGTTACTCGCAGGGCGCCTACGAGCAGTACTTC. The chain combines TRBV6-6 with TRBJ2-7; a weak D match, TRBD1 (5 bases). CDR1 and CDR2 (germline): MNHNY, SVGAGI (reference sequence). This CDR3 has 14 amino acids. The V end was cut by 0 bases, the J end by 2 bases, with 8 bases between.

The sample holds a few counts of this clone. The chain recombines TRBV15 with TRBJ2-1, with 7 nucleotides matching TRBD1. V was clipped by 3 bases and J by 7 bases; unmatched bases: 9. Germline-derived CDR1 and CDR2 are LNHNV and YYDKDF (reference sequence). This CDR3 has 15 amino acids. CDR3 sequence: CATSREGGARNEQFF. The CDR3 DNA reads as TGTGCCACCAGCAGGGAAGGGGGCGCGCGAAATGAGCAGTTCTTC.

This chain links TRBV28 with TRBJ1-2; D gene uncertain. Germline-derived CDR1 and CDR2 are MDHEN and SYDVKM. Trimming shortened V by 2 bases and J by 5 bases, and 6 bases separated the two germline ends. The length of the CDR3 is 12 residues. DNA for the CDR3: TGTGCCAGCAGTTTAGCTCGGTATGGCTACACCTTC. Translation: CASSLARYGYTF.

The CDR3 reads CASSVARLAGRNEQFF. The CDR3 DNA reads TGTGCCAGCAGCGTAGCTCGGCTAGCGGGGAGAAATGAGCAGTTCTTC. The rearrangement joins TRBV9 to TRBJ2-1; 9 nucleotides match TRBD2. Trimming took 0 bases from V and 7 from J; bases not matched to a gene: 8. Germline values: CDR1 SGDLS, CDR2 YYNGEE. The CDR3 totals 16 residues.

The chain is built from TRBV13 and TRBJ1-2; 12 bases agree with TRBD1. Germline trimming cut 5 bases from V and 8 bases from J; bases unmatched to any gene: 9. CDR1 PRHDT and CDR2 FYEKMQ come from the germline V gene (reference sequence). The CDR3 sequence is 15 residues long. The CDR3 is CASSPSGQGATGYTF. CDR3 coding DNA: TGTGCCAGCAGCCCCTCGGGACAGGGGGCGACCGGCTACACCTTC.

For the CDR3, the DNA is TGTGCCACCAGCAGGGGACAGGGGGGTCTGGAGCAGTACTTC. As protein: CATSRGQGGLEQYF. The rearrangement links TRBV15 to TRBJ2-7, with TRBD1 matching over 11 bases. The trim removed 3 bases at V and 7 bases at J, leaving 5 bases unmatched. The CDR3 runs to 14 residues. Germline-derived CDR1 and CDR2 are LNHNV and YYDKDF (reference sequence).

This clone was counted a single time. The chain carries TRBV25-1 and TRBJ1-1; D unclear. The CDR3 has 16 amino acids. Germline-derived CDR1 and CDR2 are MGHDK and SYGVNS. V dropped 7 bases and J dropped 3 bases, with 21 bases sitting between them. DNA of the CDR3: TGTGCCAGCAAGGTAGTACAGAGCCATGTTTACACTGAAGCTTTCTTT. This sequence encodes CASKVVQSHVYTEAFF. The variable domain in full, completed from reference TRBV25-1 and TRBJ1-1, reads EADIYQTPRYLVIGTGKKITLECSQTMGHDKMYWYQQDPGMELHLIHYSYGVNSTEKGDLSSESTVSRIRTEHFPLTLESARPSHTSQYLCASKVVQSHVYTEAFFGQGTRLTVV.

The chain employs TRBV5-6 and TRBJ2-7; TRBD1 might be the D (6 bases). CDR3 length: 12 amino acids. Germline V gene sequence: CDR1 SGHDT, CDR2 YYEEEE. The V gene lost 4 bases and the J gene lost 4 bases, with 9 bases spanning the gap. This CDR3 is CASSGGHYEQYF. The CDR3 coding sequence is TGTGCCAGCAGCGGGGGACATTACGAGCAGTACTTC.

V and J are TRBV29-1 and TRBJ1-2; 9 nucleotides align to TRBD1. The CDR3 has 13 amino acids. The V segment lost 6 bases and the J segment 3 bases; nucleotides outside the gene matches: 5. Germline CDR1 and CDR2: SQVTM and ANQGSEA. The CDR3 region is CSVGGQGHYGYTF. CDR3 in DNA: TGCAGCGTCGGAGGACAGGGGCACTATGGCTACACCTTC.

CDR3 DNA: TGTGCCAGCAGTTTCAGTGTAGCCAAAAACATTCAGTACTTC. Its translation: CASSFSVAKNIQYF. The V call is TRBV6-5, the J call TRBJ2-4; D gene ambiguous. Per germline, CDR1 MNHEY and CDR2 SVGAGI. The CDR3 is 14 residues long. Trimming took 4 bases from V and 0 from J, leaving 7 bases between them.

The V call is TRBV7-3, the J call TRBJ2-3; unclear D gene. This CDR3 has 13 residues. CDR1 and CDR2 from the germline V gene are SGHTA and FQGTGA. Trimming left V 4 bases short and J 4 bases short, with 9 bases between. CDR3 bases: TGTGCCAGCAGCTCCCTCGGGTCAGATACGCAGTATTTT. It translates to CASSSLGSDTQYF.

Worth noting for this clone: The same CDR3 is also encoded by other DNA sequences in this sample. The rearrangement joins TRBV6-5 to TRBJ1-6; D possibly corresponds to TRBD1 (5 bases). Germline V gene data show CDR1 as MNHEY and CDR2 as SVGAGI. The CDR3 consists of 15 residues. The V gene lost 0 bases and the J gene lost 8 bases, with 11 bases spanning the gap. The CDR3 DNA reads TGTGCCAGCAGTTACTCGAGAACGGGGGATTCACCCCTCCACTTT. This gives the protein CASSYSRTGDSPLHF.

The J gene is TRBJ1-1, the V gene TRBV28, with 8 positions matching TRBD1. This CDR3 has 17 residues. With 5 bases clipped from V and 5 bases from J, the junction kept 16 bases outside the gene matches. Germline CDR1 MDHEN, CDR2 SYDVKM. CDR3 amino acids: CASSAPGTGVGATEAFF. In nucleotides, the CDR3 is TGTGCCAGCAGTGCGCCCGGGACAGGCGTAGGAGCGACTGAAGCTTTCTTT.

V usage is TRBV7-9 and J usage is TRBJ2-7; D might be TRBD2 (5 bases). V was pared by 7 bases and J by 0 bases, with 13 bases between. Germline loops: CDR1 SEHNR, CDR2 FQNEAQ (reference sequence). The CDR3 covers 14 residues. In nucleotides, the CDR3 is TGTGCCAGCACCCAAACGGGGAGCTCCTACGAGCAGTACTTC. This sequence encodes CASTQTGSSYEQYF. Filled out from reference TRBV7-9 and TRBJ2-7, the complete variable domain reads DTGVSQNPRHKITKRGQNVTFRCDPISEHNRLYWYRQTLGQGPEFLTYFQNEAQLEKSRLLSDRFSAERPKGSFSTLEIQRTEQGDSAMYLCASTQTGSSYEQYFGPGTRLTVT.

The chain combines TRBV12-5 with TRBJ2-2; unclear D gene. CDR1 and CDR2 from the germline V gene are LGHNT and FRNRAP. This CDR3 comprises 12 residues. V gave up 5 bases and J gave up 6 bases, with 7 bases separating them. The CDR3 DNA is TGTGCTAGTGGTATTGCGCCCGGGGAGCTGTTTTTT. This sequence encodes CASGIAPGELFF.

The rearrangement links TRBV29-1 to TRBJ2-5, with 7 nucleotides matching TRBD1. The CDR3 is 14 residues long. Germline V gene sequence: CDR1 SQVTM, CDR2 ANQGSEA. J lost 1 base, V lost 8 bases, and 10 bases had no gene match. CDR3 amino acids: CSLRTRQGQETQYF. In nucleotides, the CDR3 is TGCAGCCTCCGGACCCGACAGGGCCAAGAGACCCAGTACTTC.

The J gene is TRBJ2-5, the V gene TRBV7-9; D unresolved. CDR1 SEHNR and CDR2 FQNEAQ come from the germline V gene (reference sequence). The ends were cut back, 1 base at V and 4 bases at J, with 7 bases in the middle. This CDR3 is built from 13 residues. CDR3 nucleotide sequence: TGTGCCAGCAGCTTAGTCCTCGGAGAGACCCAGTACTTC. Residues: CASSLVLGETQYF.

This chain links TRBV5-8 with TRBJ2-3; 12 nucleotides align to TRBD1. In germline, CDR1 is SGHTS, CDR2 YDEGEE. V was pared by 5 bases and J by 6 bases, with 22 bases of the junction left unmatched. The CDR3 runs to 20 residues. CDR3 sequence reads: CASRGTGGAPSFEFSDTQYF. The CDR3 nucleotides are TGTGCCAGCAGAGGGACAGGGGGCGCCCCCAGTTTTGAGTTTTCGGATACGCAGTATTTT.

This sequence joins TRBV28 and TRBJ2-3; 7 nucleotides match TRBD2. Trimming took 7 bases from V and 2 from J; bases not matched to a gene: 9. This CDR3 is 15 amino acids long. Germline V CDR1 and CDR2: MDHEN, SYDVKM. The CDR3 nucleotides are TGTGCCAGCAAAATGGGGCTAGCGGCCACAGATACGCAGTATTTT. Protein: CASKMGLAATDTQYF.

The genes are TRBV2 and TRBJ1-4; D remains ambiguous. The V end was cut by 4 bases, the J end by 4 bases, with 10 bases between. Germline V lookup: CDR1 SNHLY, CDR2 FYNNEI. This CDR3 is 14 amino acids long. This CDR3 reads CASSGYQYNEKLFF. CDR3 nucleotides: TGTGCCAGCAGTGGATATCAGTATAATGAAAAACTGTTTTTT.

The chain is built from TRBV29-1 and TRBJ2-7; 8 bases match TRBD2. The J segment lost 0 bases and the V segment lost 4 bases, leaving 5 bases of the junction unmatched. Germline V gives CDR1 SQVTM, CDR2 ANQGSEA. The CDR3 is 14 amino acids. DNA of the CDR3: TGCAGCGTTGTTCTGGGACTAGGCTCCTACGAGCAGTACTTC. This gives the protein CSVVLGLGSYEQYF.

The rearrangement links TRBV29-1 to TRBJ2-7; possible D gene TRBD1, 5 bases. Germline V CDR1 and CDR2: SQVTM, ANQGSEA. Trimming removed 5 bases at V and 3 bases at J, with 14 bases between. There are 13 residues in the CDR3. The CDR3 DNA sequence: TGCAGCGTTATCGACGCAGGGCACTACGAGCAGTACTTC. Protein product: CSVIDAGHYEQYF.

The V and J genes are TRBV5-1 and TRBJ1-6; the match to TRBD1 covers 7 bases. There are 14 residues in the CDR3. With 0 bases clipped from V and 9 bases from J, the junction kept 3 bases outside the gene matches. Per the germline V gene, CDR1 is SGHRS and CDR2 is YFSETQ. Written as DNA, the CDR3 is TGCGCCAGCAGCTTGGTAGGGGGCACTTCACCCCTCCACTTT. Its protein product is CASSLVGGTSPLHF. The full variable domain, in which reference TRBV5-1 and TRBJ1-6 provide the parts outside the CDR3, is KAGVTQTPRYLIKTRGQQVTLSCSPISGHRSVSWYQQTPGQGLQFLFEYFSETQRNKGNFPGRFSGRQFSNSRSEMNVSTLELGDSALYLCASSLVGGTSPLHFGNGTRLTVT.

V and J are TRBV9 and TRBJ2-3; D call uncertain. This CDR3 spans 15 amino acids. Germline CDR1 SGDLS, CDR2 YYNGEE. Between the trimmed V and J ends, which lost 2 bases and 1 base, there was a span of 11 bases. The CDR3 protein is CASSVRFSGTDTQYF. The CDR3 nucleotides read TGTGCCAGCAGCGTGAGGTTTAGTGGCACAGATACGCAGTATTTT.

The V call is TRBV28, the J call TRBJ2-7, with D uncertain. Trimming removed 5 bases from V and 6 bases from J, with 11 bases in between. The CDR3 loop spans 12 amino acids. Germline values: CDR1 MDHEN, CDR2 SYDVKM. DNA for the CDR3: TGTGCCAGCAGTCCTCTAGTCTCCGAGCAGTACTTC. The encoded protein is CASSPLVSEQYF.